Listed here are 29 T cell receptor beta chains from one sample, sequenced in a study of PD-1 blockade in classical Hodgkin lymphoma. After autologous stem cell transplantation all patients relapsed, and prior brentuximab vedotin exposure differed between cohorts. From thawed PBMCs, CD4+ T cells were purified using magnetic negative selection. The method was immunoSEQ multiplex PCR; TCRdb's version includes in-frame clones alone and lacks a portion of them. The sample contains about 4,200 clones, around 87% of which appear only once. The sequencing here drew on CD4+ T cells from blood, taken at baseline. The receptors were sampled from a human donor with classical Hodgkin lymphoma.

This chain joins TRBV15 and TRBJ2-7; TRBD1 matches 7 bases. Trimming cost V 0 bases and J 7 bases; bases outside gene matches: 9. CDR1 LNHNV and CDR2 YYDKDF come from the germline V gene (reference sequence). The CDR3 has 15 residues. The CDR3 DNA reads TGTGCCACCAGCAGAGATGTCGGGACAGTGCGGGAGCAGTACTTC. Protein product: CATSRDVGTVREQYF.

The genes are TRBV6-6 and TRBJ2-7; 7 bases fit TRBD1. The germline gives CDR1 MNHNY, CDR2 SVGAGI (reference sequence). V trimming: 5 bases; J trimming: 3 bases; junction bases outside the gene matches: 4. This CDR3 is built from 13 residues. The CDR3 region is CASSDQGDYEQYF. The CDR3 DNA follows: TGTGCCAGCAGTGATCAGGGGGACTACGAGCAGTACTTC.

This clone was observed a handful of times. This chain links TRBV2 with TRBJ2-3, with 7 bases matching TRBD2. The CDR3 totals 15 residues. The V gene's germline CDR1 is SNHLY and CDR2 FYNNEI. V gave up 2 bases and J gave up 2 bases; unmatched junction bases: 4. CDR3 nucleotides: TGTGCCAGCAGTGAATGGGGGGGGATCACAGATACGCAGTATTTT. Residues: CASSEWGGITDTQYF.

The V call is TRBV18, the J call TRBJ1-1; 7 bases match TRBD1. CDR3 length equals 14 residues. V dropped 2 bases and J dropped 4; count of bases not matched to a gene: 4. CDR1 and CDR2 from the germline V gene are KGHSH and LQKENI. CDR3 bases: TGTGCCAGCTCACCAGGACAGGTAGGCACTGAAGCTTTCTTT. Its protein is CASSPGQVGTEAFF.

V usage is TRBV29-1 and J usage is TRBJ2-3; 9 bases match TRBD2. Looked up from germline, CDR1 is SQVTM and CDR2 is ANQGSEA. The junction had 9 bases not matched to a gene; V was cut back by 7 bases and J by 4 bases. CDR3 length: 14 residues. Written as DNA, the CDR3 is TGCAGCGGAGATAGCGGGAGTAGCGCAGATACGCAGTATTTT. This gives the protein CSGDSGSSADTQYF.

CDR3 protein: CASSQGTGYEQYF. The CDR3 nucleotides read TGTGCCAGCAGCCAAGGGACAGGGTACGAGCAGTACTTC. The gene calls are TRBV5-4 and TRBJ2-7, with 9 bases matching TRBD1. The CDR3 consists of 13 residues. Trimming at V came to 4 bases and at J to 4 bases, leaving 3 bases not matched to a gene. Per the germline V gene, CDR1 is SGHNT and CDR2 is YYREEE (reference sequence). Filled out from reference TRBV5-4 and TRBJ2-7, the complete variable domain reads ETGVTQSPTHLIKTRGQQVTLRCSSQSGHNTVSWYQQALGQGPQFIFQYYREEENGRGNFPPRFSGLQFPNYSSELNVNALELDDSALYLCASSQGTGYEQYFGPGTRLTVT.

The gene calls are TRBV30 and TRBJ2-1, with TRBD2 identical over 10 bases. CDR1 GTSNPN and CDR2 SVGIG come from the germline V gene (reference sequence). The CDR3 is made up of 16 amino acids. With 5 bases clipped from V and 9 bases from J, the junction kept 16 bases outside the gene matches. CDR3 protein: CAWGNPVAGGFGEQFF. In DNA form, the CDR3 reads TGTGCCTGGGGTAACCCCGTAGCGGGAGGTTTTGGTGAGCAGTTCTTC.

The rearrangement joins TRBV7-9 to TRBJ2-3; D is perhaps TRBD2 (5 bases). Germline loops: CDR1 SEHNR, CDR2 FQNEAQ (reference sequence). The CDR3 extends over 16 amino acids. V gave up 1 base and J gave up 4 bases, with 15 bases separating them. CDR3 coding DNA: TGTGCCAGCAGCTTAGGAGGCCCCTTGGAGGCAGATACGCAGTATTTT. Translating gives CASSLGGPLEADTQYF.

The chain employs TRBV15 and TRBJ1-1; D is perhaps TRBD1 (6 bases). This CDR3 comprises 15 residues. The germline gives CDR1 LNHNV, CDR2 YYDKDF (reference sequence). V lost 5 bases to trimming and J lost 3 bases, with 16 bases between them. CDR3 residues: CATSQLGGDDTEAFF. CDR3 DNA sequence: TGTGCCACCAGCCAGTTAGGGGGGGACGACACTGAAGCTTTCTTT.

This clone has more than one count but fewer than ten. The chain joins TRBV4-1 to TRBJ2-4; D is uncertain. The length of the CDR3 is 16 residues. Trimming pared 0 bases from V and 6 bases from J, leaving 15 bases between. Germline V gene data show CDR1 as MGHRA and CDR2 as YSYEKL. The CDR3 DNA reads as TGCGCCAGCAGCCAAGATTTATCGGCGCTTACAAACATTCAGTACTTC. Translated, it gives CASSQDLSALTNIQYF.

The rearrangement joins TRBV28 to TRBJ1-2; no reliable D call. This CDR3 has 13 residues. From germline, CDR1 is MDHEN and CDR2 SYDVKM. Trimming took off 5 bases at V and 8 bases at J, with 15 bases between the two ends. CDR3 bases: TGTGCCAGCAGTAGTTTTCAGTGGGAAGGCTACACCTTC. It yields the protein CASSSFQWEGYTF.

The rearrangement links TRBV5-6 to TRBJ2-1, with 9 bases lining up with TRBD2. Germline assignment: CDR1 SGHDT and CDR2 YYEEEE. Germline trimming cut 4 bases from V and 1 base from J; bases unmatched to any gene: 6. CDR3 length: 16 residues. The CDR3 protein is CASSAILAGSYNEQFF. The CDR3 DNA sequence: TGTGCCAGCAGCGCTATCCTAGCGGGGTCCTACAATGAGCAGTTCTTC. Drawing the rest from reference TRBV5-6 and TRBJ2-1, the complete variable domain is DAGVTQSPTHLIKTRGQQVTLRCSPKSGHDTVSWYQQALGQGPQFIFQYYEEEERQRGNFPDRFSGHQFPNYSSELNVNALLLGDSALYLCASSAILAGSYNEQFFGPGTRLTVL.

This rearrangement joins TRBV13 to TRBJ1-6, with no clear D. The CDR3 covers 15 residues. V was trimmed by 5 bases and J by 0 bases, leaving 8 bases between them. Germline-derived CDR1 and CDR2 are PRHDT and FYEKMQ (reference sequence). The CDR3, as DNA: TGTGCCAGCAGCCCCCGAGGCTCCTATAATTCACCCCTCCACTTT. Protein sequence: CASSPRGSYNSPLHF.

The chain is built from TRBV5-8 and TRBJ1-1; TRBD1 agrees at 7 bases. Germline CDR1 and CDR2: SGHTS and YDEGEE. The CDR3 length is 15 residues. V was clipped by 4 bases and J by 2 bases; unmatched bases: 8. CDR3 protein: CASSPGTAVNTEAFF. As DNA, the CDR3 is TGTGCCAGCAGCCCGGGGACAGCAGTCAACACTGAAGCTTTCTTT.

Only one count was recorded for this clone. The gene calls are TRBV2 and TRBJ2-3; 11 bases match TRBD2. V was clipped by 6 bases and J by 6 bases; unmatched bases: 11. Per germline, CDR1 SNHLY and CDR2 FYNNEI. The CDR3 totals 16 residues. CDR3 DNA sequence: TGTGCCAGCAGACCAACTAGCGGGAGAATAGGGGATACGCAGTATTTT. Translating gives CASRPTSGRIGDTQYF.

The gene calls are TRBV10-3 and TRBJ2-5; the match to TRBD1 covers 9 bases. Germline CDR1 ENHRY, CDR2 SYGVKD. The J segment lost 1 base and the V segment lost 2 bases, leaving 5 bases of the junction unmatched. The CDR3 spans 16 residues. CDR3: CAISEPPGQGQETQYF. CDR3 sequence (DNA): TGTGCCATCAGTGAGCCCCCGGGACAGGGCCAAGAGACCCAGTACTTC.

The chain uses TRBV18 and TRBJ1-2; 8 bases map to TRBD1. V lost 3 bases to trimming and J lost 5 bases; unmatched junction nucleotides: 2. The CDR3 has 13 residues. CDR1 and CDR2 (germline): KGHSH, LQKENI. The CDR3 sequence is CASSPGQGYGYTF. Here the CDR3 DNA reads TGTGCCAGCTCACCCGGACAGGGATATGGCTACACCTTC.

The chain uses TRBV19 and TRBJ1-5; 7 nucleotides line up with TRBD1. The CDR3 is made up of 14 amino acids. Germline V gene data show CDR1 as LNHDA and CDR2 as SQIVND (reference sequence). V lost 0 bases and J lost 11; bases outside the gene matches: 7. The CDR3 DNA reads TGTGCCAGTAGTATAGAGTGGAGGGGGCGATCCCAGCATTTT. Translation gives CASSIEWRGRSQHF.

In DNA, the CDR3 is TGCGCCAGCAGCTTGGATCGGGGGACCACTGAAGCTTTCTTT. It codes for CASSLDRGTTEAFF. The V and J genes are TRBV5-1 and TRBJ1-1, with a tentative D call TRBD1 (5 bases). This CDR3 comprises 14 residues. Germline V gene lookup returns CDR1 SGHRS and CDR2 YFSETQ. V shed 0 bases and J shed 4 bases, with 10 bases lying between them.

V gene TRBV27 combines with J gene TRBJ1-5, with a weak D call TRBD1 (6 bases). V was cut by 0 bases and J by 5 bases, with 8 bases left in between. This CDR3 is built from 14 residues. CDR1 is MNHEY, CDR2 SMNVEV, per germline (reference sequence). The CDR3 spells CASSLSAGDQPQHF. DNA of the CDR3: TGTGCCAGCAGTTTATCGGCAGGGGATCAGCCCCAGCATTTT.

This clone has just a few counts. This chain connects TRBV12-5 to TRBJ1-3; 11 bases align to TRBD1. CDR3 length: 17 amino acids. With V trimmed by 1 base and J by 3 bases, 5 bases remained unmatched. Germline CDR1 and CDR2: LGHNT and FRNRAP. DNA of the CDR3: TGTGCTAGTGGTTTGGACCCGGACAGGGGGCATGGAAACACCATATATTTT. As protein: CASGLDPDRGHGNTIYF.

This clone was counted only a few times. The genes are TRBV7-9 and TRBJ1-4; TRBD1 matches 8 bases. This CDR3 has 15 amino acids. CDR1 and CDR2 (germline): SEHNR, FQNEAQ (reference sequence). After removal of 5 bases from V and 7 bases from J, the junction contained 9 bases not matched to a gene. CDR3 sequence (DNA): TGTGCCAGCAGCCCTCAGGGGGCTGATAGTGAAAAACTGTTTTTT. Residues: CASSPQGADSEKLFF.

The rearrangement links TRBV5-6 to TRBJ2-7; D is unclear. This CDR3 has 15 residues. The V end was cut by 1 base, the J end by 1 base, with 12 bases between. Germline V gives CDR1 SGHDT, CDR2 YYEEEE. CDR3 sequence (DNA): TGTGCCAGCAGCTTGTTAGGGCCAGATTCCTACGAGCAGTACTTC. Its translation is CASSLLGPDSYEQYF.

This sequence joins TRBV11-2 and TRBJ2-7, with 7 bases that match TRBD1. The CDR3 runs 17 residues. V lost 3 bases, J lost 0 bases, and 11 bases stayed unmatched. Germline CDR1 SGHAT, CDR2 FQNNGV. CDR3 in DNA: TGTGCCAGCAGCTTCACGCGAACAGGGGCCTTCTCCTACGAGCAGTACTTC. This gives the protein CASSFTRTGAFSYEQYF.

This chain joins TRBV6-6 and TRBJ1-1; D may be TRBD1 (5 bases). CDR3 length: 13 residues. V dropped 5 bases and J dropped 1 base, with 8 bases sitting between them. Germline V CDR1 and CDR2: MNHNY, SVGAGI (reference sequence). CDR3 bases: TGTGCCAGCAGTCACGGACAGAACACTGAAGCTTTCTTT. Residues: CASSHGQNTEAFF.

This clone has just a few counts. V usage is TRBV10-3 and J usage is TRBJ2-2; 9 positions match TRBD1. Trimming took 8 bases from V and 3 from J; bases not matched to a gene: 7. This CDR3 region has 15 residues. The germline V gene has CDR1 ENHRY and CDR2 SYGVKD. Here the CDR3 reads CAIDPGQGYTGELFF. The CDR3 DNA follows: TGTGCCATCGACCCGGGACAGGGATACACCGGGGAGCTGTTTTTT.

The chain combines TRBV6-1 with TRBJ1-1, with D unclear. Trimming took off 7 bases at V and 9 bases at J, with 9 bases between the two ends. Germline assignment: CDR1 MNHNS and CDR2 SASEGT. The CDR3 spans 10 residues. The CDR3, as DNA: TGTGCCAGCACCCGAAACCAAGCTTTCTTT. Translated: CASTRNQAFF.

V and J are TRBV5-1 and TRBJ1-2, with D maybe TRBD1 (6 bases). Trimming pared 0 bases from V and 8 bases from J, leaving 14 bases between. CDR1 and CDR2 (germline): SGHRS, YFSETQ. This CDR3 region has 14 residues. The CDR3 DNA follows: TGCGCCAGCAGCTTGGCCAAGGGGGGGCACGGCTACACCTTC. As protein: CASSLAKGGHGYTF.

For the CDR3, the DNA is TGCAGCGTTGTGAGAAGATTCACAGATACGCAGTATTTT. Amino acids: CSVVRRFTDTQYF. The chain uses TRBV29-1 and TRBJ2-3, with unresolved D. Germline V lookup: CDR1 SQVTM, CDR2 ANQGSEA. Between the trimmed V and J ends, which lost 4 bases and 2 bases, there was a span of 10 bases. The length of the CDR3 is 13 residues.